This paragraph reports one TCR beta chain. The antigen is not known. The data were produced by immunoSEQ multiplex PCR, yet TCRdb's version contains in-frame clones alone and is incomplete. The table has about 170,000 clones, around 88% seen once. This entry comes from a study of cytomegalovirus exposure and HLA in healthy donors. The CDR3 runs 13 residues. Germline V gene data show CDR1 as MGHRA and CDR2 as YSYEKL. With 4 bases removed from V and 4 bases from J, the gap between germline ends came to 10 bases. Study-level results: TCR sequences were mostly rare, though some public TCRs occurred in many donors.

The TCR sequence derives from a woman under 30 in good health and CMV-seronegative. This rearrangement joins TRBV4-1 to TRBJ1-2; D is undetermined. Specimen: PBMCs. CDR3 protein: CASSLSAGYGYTF. The CDR3 nucleotides read TGCGCCAGCAGCCTATCTGCGGGCTATGGCTACACCTTC.